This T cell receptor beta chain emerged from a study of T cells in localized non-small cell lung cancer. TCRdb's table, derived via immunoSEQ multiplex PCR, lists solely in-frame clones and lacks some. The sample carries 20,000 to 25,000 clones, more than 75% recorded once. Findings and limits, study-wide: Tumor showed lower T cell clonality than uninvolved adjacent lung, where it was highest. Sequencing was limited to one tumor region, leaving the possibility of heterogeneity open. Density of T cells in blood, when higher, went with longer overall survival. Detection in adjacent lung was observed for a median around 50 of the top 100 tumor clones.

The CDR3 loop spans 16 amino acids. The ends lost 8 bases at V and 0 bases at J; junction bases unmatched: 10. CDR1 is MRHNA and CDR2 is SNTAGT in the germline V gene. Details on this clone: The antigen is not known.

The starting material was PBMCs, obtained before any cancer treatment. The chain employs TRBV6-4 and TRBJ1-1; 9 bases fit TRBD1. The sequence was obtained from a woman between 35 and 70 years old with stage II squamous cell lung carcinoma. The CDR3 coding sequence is TGTGCCAGCCGGGACAGGGAAGGTTCAATGAACACTGAAGCTTTCTTT. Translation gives CASRDREGSMNTEAFF.